This T cell receptor beta chain was found in a study of quantifying T cell responses using KT2 cells. Looking at the study overall: cDNA was made from DNase-treated RNA using alpha and beta constant primers.

A single-stranded UMI oligo with SP2 sequence was ligated to cDNA 3' ends. The first PCR ran 4 to 5 cycles with an equimolar RC1.1 and RC1.2 beta primer mix. Separate processing of TCR alpha and beta chains began at the second PCR. TCRdb used MiXCR to reprocess the UMI-ligation and nested PCR reads, holding one entry per CDR3 protein. Of about 41,000 distinct CDR3 sequences in the sample, about a sixth are singletons; the top ten hold less than 50%. The germline V gene encodes CDR1 SGHRS and CDR2 YFSETQ. This CDR3 has 18 amino acids. V lost 0 bases, J lost 2 bases, and 12 bases stayed unmatched. This clonotype was seen more than once but under ten times.

Input material: PBMCs spiked with cells of the T cell clone KT2. The clonotype was recovered from a human donor. The chain joins TRBV5-1 to TRBJ2-7, with 9 nucleotides matching TRBD1. In nucleotides, the CDR3 is TGCGCCAGCAGCTTGGCCCCCGGTGGGACAGGGATCACCTACGAGCAGTACTTC. Translating gives CASSLAPGGTGITYEQYF.